A selection of T cell receptor beta chains follows, all from one sample in a study of naive and memory T cell subsets. TCRdb re-called the UMI-ligation and nested PCR reads with MiXCR, one entry per CDR3 protein. The table records over 130,000 distinct CDR3 sequences, about 20% of them present only once. Sample: naive CD8+ T cells from blood. The origin of the receptors is a human donor in good health. The CDR3 runs from the conserved cysteine through the conserved F or W. The order of the fields is D gene, V gene, clone size, J gene, CDR3 DNA, CDR3 protein. A D gene is named only where the DNA matches it firmly. The listing skips clone size in some rows; elsewhere it reads once, few, many or a size class.

>NA|TRBV4-3|NA|TRBJ2-1
TGCGCCAGCAGCCAAGATGCAGGGGCATATGAGCAGTTCTTC
CASSQDAGAYEQFF
>TRBD2|TRBV27|NA|TRBJ2-1
TGTGCCAGCAGTTTAGTTCTAGCGGGAGTTTCTGAGAATGAGCAGTTCTTC
CASSLVLAGVSENEQFF
>TRBD1|TRBV24-1|NA|TRBJ2-7
TGTGCCACCACCCGGCGAACAGGGGAGCCCTCCTACGAGCAGTACTTC
CATTRRTGEPSYEQYF
>NA|TRBV14|few|TRBJ2-6
TGTGCCAGCAGCCAAGGGCGGAACTCTGGGGCCAACGTCCTGACTTTC
CASSQGRNSGANVLTF
>NA|TRBV9|NA|TRBJ2-7
TGTGCCAGCAGCGTATCGGGGGTCGGGGGTCTCTACGAGCAGTACTTC
CASSVSGVGGLYEQYF
>NA|TRBV28|few|TRBJ1-1
TGTGCCAGCAGCCCCGGGATAGGGACGGGGGGGTTTCGATGGACTGAAGCTTTCTTT
CASSPGIGTGGFRWTEAFF
>TRBD1|TRBV27|NA|TRBJ2-7
TGTGCCAGCAGTTTAAGCGGGACAGGGGCCTACGAGCAGTACTTC
CASSLSGTGAYEQYF
>NA|TRBV6-6|few|TRBJ2-7
TGTGCCAGCAGTCACCGACATACCTACGAGCAGTACTTC
CASSHRHTYEQYF
>NA|TRBV2|NA|TRBJ2-6
TGTGCCAGCAGTGAACCGCAGCACTCTGGGGCCAACGTCCTGACTTTC
CASSEPQHSGANVLTF
>NA|TRBV24-1|few|TRBJ2-5
TGTGCCACCAGTGACGGACGTTACCAAGAGACCCAGTACTTC
CATSDGRYQETQYF
>TRBD2|TRBV19|NA|TRBJ2-1
TGTGCCAGTAGTATAGATCGGGAGGTTGAGCAGTTCTTC
CASSIDREVEQFF
>NA|TRBV11-2|NA|TRBJ2-1
TGTGCCAGCAGGCCTTGGCACCCCTCCTACAATGAGCAGTTCTTC
CASRPWHPSYNEQFF
>TRBD2|TRBV13|few|TRBJ2-3
TGTGCCAGCAGCTTAGGACTAGCGGGAGGGCCCGGGGATACGCAGTATTTT
CASSLGLAGGPGDTQYF
>TRBD1|TRBV27|NA|TRBJ2-7
TGTGCCAGCAGTTTAGGGACAGGGGTACGGGAGCAGTACTTC
CASSLGTGVREQYF
>TRBD2|TRBV19|NA|TRBJ2-1
TGTGCCAGTAGTATTCTTGTAGCGGGAGGATCCAATGAGCAGTTCTTC
CASSILVAGGSNEQFF
>TRBD1|TRBV24-1|few|TRBJ2-3
TGTGCCACCAGTGACCCATTGGACAGGGGCGAAGATACGCAGTATTTT
CATSDPLDRGEDTQYF
>NA|TRBV6-2/TRBV6-3|few|TRBJ2-7
TGTGCCAGCAGCTACGGCCCCGCCGGCTACGAGCAGTACTTC
CASSYGPAGYEQYF
>NA|TRBV13|NA|TRBJ2-2
TGTGCCAGCAGCCCCGCGACCCAGCCGGGGACCGGGGAGCTGTTTTTT
CASSPATQPGTGELFF
>TRBD2|TRBV29-1|NA|TRBJ2-5
TGCAGCGTTGTAGCGGGACTAGCGGGAGAAGAGACCCAGTACTTC
CSVVAGLAGEETQYF
>NA|TRBV6-2/TRBV6-3|NA|TRBJ1-1
TGTGCCAGCAGAGCAAAGAGGACAGAAGTCATGAACACTGAAGCTTTCTTT
CASRAKRTEVMNTEAFF
>NA|TRBV20-1|few|TRBJ1-5
TGCAGTGCTAGAAAGAGGGATAGCAATCAGCCCCAGCATTTT
CSARKRDSNQPQHF
>TRBD2|TRBV6-5|NA|TRBJ2-7
TGTGCCAGCACGAATTGGGGCGGGGGGGGAAAACCCCCTTACGAGCAGTACTTC
CASTNWGGGGKPPYEQYF
>TRBD1|TRBV28|few|TRBJ1-1
TGTGCCAGCAGTTTGACAGGGGGCCGGACTGAAGCTTTCTTT
CASSLTGGRTEAFF
>NA|TRBV6-2/TRBV6-3|few|TRBJ2-3
TGTGCCAGCAGTACCGGAGTCACAGATACGCAGTATTTT
CASSTGVTDTQYF
>NA|TRBV6-5|NA|TRBJ2-2
TGTGCCAGCAGTTATGGGCTAGTGGGGACCGGGGAGCTGTTTTTT
CASSYGLVGTGELFF
>NA|TRBV2|few|TRBJ2-5
TGTGCCAGCAGGGGGTTGAGGGCCTCGGATCAAGAGACCCAGTACTTC
CASRGLRASDQETQYF
>NA|TRBV20-1|NA|TRBJ2-7
TGCAGTGCTAGACCAGGGTATTATAACTACGAGCAGTACTTC
CSARPGYYNYEQYF
>TRBD1|TRBV4-3|NA|TRBJ2-7
TGCGCCAGCAGCCAAGATTGGACAGGGGTCTACGAGCAGTACTTC
CASSQDWTGVYEQYF
>TRBD2|TRBV28|NA|TRBJ2-1
TGTGCCAGCAGCTGGACTAGCGGGAGGAGCGATGAGCAGTTCTTC
CASSWTSGRSDEQFF
>NA|TRBV28|few|TRBJ2-7
TGTGCCAGCAGTTTATCCGCGGCCTCCTACGAGCAGTACTTC
CASSLSAASYEQYF
>NA|TRBV7-9|NA|TRBJ2-1
TGTGCCAGCAGCTTCCCCTATGGGCAGGGGCCGGGCCGGAGATACAATGAGCAGTTCTTC
CASSFPYGQGPGRRYNEQFF